The clone carrying this T cell receptor beta chain appeared a few times. As yet, its antigen is unknown. One entry per CDR3 protein results from TCRdb running MiXCR on the 5' RACE reads. Among fewer than 650,000 distinct CDR3 sequences, roughly 9.5% were seen once, and the ten largest hold 2.5% to 3.5%. These data are taken from a study of identical twins. Study-wide results and caveats: For out-of-frame beta sequences, excess twin sharing was weaker. Conclusions were based on cross-sectional statistical analysis, without following the same donors.

CDR1 and CDR2 from the germline V gene are SNHLY and FYNNEI. CDR3 length: 16 residues. Trimming removed 3 bases at V and 2 bases at J, with 17 bases between. These data are also associated with another study on yellow fever vaccine responses in identical twins. This second study says: Reportedly, the T cell response mounted by twins to vaccine seemed partly convergent, partly personalized.

This sequence joins TRBV2 and TRBJ2-7; D is perhaps TRBD1 (6 bases). This clonotype was obtained from a woman under 30 in good health. Sequencing was done on a sample of PBMCs. Here the CDR3 reads CASSEYGWGRTYEQYF. The CDR3 region has the DNA TGTGCCAGCAGTGAGTATGGATGGGGGCGAACCTACGAGCAGTACTTC.